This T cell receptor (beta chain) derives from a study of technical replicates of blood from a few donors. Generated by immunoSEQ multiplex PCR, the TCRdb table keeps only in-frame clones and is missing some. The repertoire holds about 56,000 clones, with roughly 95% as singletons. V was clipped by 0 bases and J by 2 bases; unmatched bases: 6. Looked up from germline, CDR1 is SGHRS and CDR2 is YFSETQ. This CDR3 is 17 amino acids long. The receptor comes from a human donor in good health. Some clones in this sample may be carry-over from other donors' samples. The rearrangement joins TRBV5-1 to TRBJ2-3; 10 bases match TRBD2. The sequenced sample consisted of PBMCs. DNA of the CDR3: TGCGCCAGCAGCTTGGCAGGGAGCGGGAGGGCCACAGATACGCAGTATTTT. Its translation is CASSLAGSGRATDTQYF.